This entry concerns a single T cell receptor beta chain. Its antigen is not identified. The data were produced by immunoSEQ multiplex PCR, yet TCRdb's version contains in-frame clones alone and is incomplete. The table has 60,000 to 65,000 clones, around four fifths seen once. This sample was included in a study of a mutant IDH1 vaccine in newly diagnosed glioma. Study in general: Patients previously underwent radiotherapy, temozolomide, or both, and most underwent both. Study-wide results and limits: Vaccination induced immune responses in roughly 93% of patients.

V lost 4 bases and J 5 bases, leaving 11 bases between the germline ends. Germline V CDR1 and CDR2: SEHNR, FQNEAQ (reference sequence). The CDR3 totals 13 residues. The time point denotes: week 47, end of study. The investigators gave 300 ug of mutant IDH1 20-mer peptide in each vaccine dose, together with topical imiquimod. The source of this sequence is a man aged 30 to 45 with glioma. The sample here was PBMCs, taken from a glioma patient whose treatment included an IDH1 peptide vaccine. The chain links TRBV7-9 to TRBJ2-5; D is unresolved. CDR3 nucleotide sequence: TGTGCCAGCAGCTCCACCCTTGGGGAGACCCAGTACTTC. Protein: CASSSTLGETQYF.